This TCR beta chain was recovered during a study of CD8 T cells in ankylosing spondylitis. This clonotype has ten or more counts. This CDR3 has 15 amino acids. Germline CDR1 and CDR2: DFQATT and SNEGSKA (reference sequence). J was trimmed by 3 bases and V by 1 base; bases with no gene match: 3. TCRdb reprocessed the 5' RACE reads via MiXCR and lists one record per CDR3 protein. Altogether roughly 150,000 distinct CDR3 sequences are present, 25% to 35% being singletons, with the ten largest covering over 5.5%. This clonotype originated in a male donor with ankylosing spondylitis. Source material: synovial fluid, either unsorted or a sorted T cell fraction (not recorded which). The rearrangement joins TRBV20-1 to TRBJ2-2, with TRBD2 matching over 9 bases. CDR3 in DNA: TGCAGTGCTAGAGCTAGCGGGGTCGACACCGGGGAGCTGTTTTTT. This encodes CSARASGVDTGELFF.